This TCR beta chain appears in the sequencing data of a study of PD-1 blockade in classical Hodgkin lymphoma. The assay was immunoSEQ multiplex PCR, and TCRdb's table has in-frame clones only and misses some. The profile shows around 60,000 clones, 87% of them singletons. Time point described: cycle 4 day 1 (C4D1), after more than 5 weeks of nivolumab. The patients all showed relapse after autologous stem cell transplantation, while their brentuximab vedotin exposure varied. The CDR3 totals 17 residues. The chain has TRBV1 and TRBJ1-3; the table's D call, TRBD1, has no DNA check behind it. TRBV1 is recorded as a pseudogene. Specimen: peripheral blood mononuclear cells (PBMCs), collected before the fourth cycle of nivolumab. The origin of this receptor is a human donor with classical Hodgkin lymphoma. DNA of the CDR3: TGCACCAGCAGCCTAGACCCACAGGGGATCTCTGGAAACACCATATATTTT. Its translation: CTSSLDPQGISGNTIYF.